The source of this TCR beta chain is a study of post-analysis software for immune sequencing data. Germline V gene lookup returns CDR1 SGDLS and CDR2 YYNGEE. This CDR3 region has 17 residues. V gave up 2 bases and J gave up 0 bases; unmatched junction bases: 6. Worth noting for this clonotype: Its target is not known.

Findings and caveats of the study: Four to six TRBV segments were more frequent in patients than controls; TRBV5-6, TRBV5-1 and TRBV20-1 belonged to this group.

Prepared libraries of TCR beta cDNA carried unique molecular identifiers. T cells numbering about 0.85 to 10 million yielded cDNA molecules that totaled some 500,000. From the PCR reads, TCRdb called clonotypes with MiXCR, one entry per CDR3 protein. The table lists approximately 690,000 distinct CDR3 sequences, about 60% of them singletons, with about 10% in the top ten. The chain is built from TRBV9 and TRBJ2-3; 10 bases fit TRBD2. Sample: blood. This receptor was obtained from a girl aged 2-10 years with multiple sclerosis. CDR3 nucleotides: TGTGCCAGCAGCGTCTCCCTAGCGGGGGCTAGCACAGATACGCAGTATTTT. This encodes CASSVSLAGASTDTQYF.